This TCR beta chain was observed in a study of cytomegalovirus exposure and HLA in healthy donors. 13 Jbeta primers and 60 Vbeta primers were used for the PCR. Method: immunoSEQ multiplex PCR; TCRdb's copy keeps in-frame clones and lacks some. The sample consists of roughly 100,000 clones, around four fifths of them appearing once. This clone was observed once. A read error may produce the germline difference seen at one junction end. Germline V gene data show CDR1 as SNHLY and CDR2 as FYNNEI. The CDR3 sequence is 16 residues long. The sequence derives from a man aged 30 to 39 in good health and CMV-seronegative. The chain has TRBV2 and TRBJ2-5, with 15 bases matching TRBD2. Specimen: PBMCs. The CDR3 spells CASSDRTSGGAEAQYF. The CDR3 coding sequence is TGTGCCAGCAGTGATAGGACTAGCGGGGGGGCAGAGGCCCAGTACTTC.